This TCR beta chain was recorded in a study of T cell repertoires in cytomegalovirus infection. A few counts support this clonotype. Its target is not known. MiXCR, run by TCRdb on the reads, gives a single entry per CDR3 protein. The table lists about half a million distinct CDR3 sequences, about 33% of them singletons. Germline V CDR1 and CDR2: SGHRS, YFSETQ. The CDR3 is 14 amino acids. V was pared by 4 bases and J by 4 bases, with 14 bases between. The input for sequencing was cultured PBMCs, taken from culture after CMV antigen stimulation. This chain connects TRBV5-1 to TRBJ1-2; D is unresolved. This sequence originates from a human donor in good health (CMV status not recorded). Some clones in this sample may be carry-over from other donors' samples. CDR3 DNA sequence: TGCGCCAGCAGCACCCTACAGAGTTCCTATGGCTACACCTTC. Translation gives CASSTLQSSYGYTF.